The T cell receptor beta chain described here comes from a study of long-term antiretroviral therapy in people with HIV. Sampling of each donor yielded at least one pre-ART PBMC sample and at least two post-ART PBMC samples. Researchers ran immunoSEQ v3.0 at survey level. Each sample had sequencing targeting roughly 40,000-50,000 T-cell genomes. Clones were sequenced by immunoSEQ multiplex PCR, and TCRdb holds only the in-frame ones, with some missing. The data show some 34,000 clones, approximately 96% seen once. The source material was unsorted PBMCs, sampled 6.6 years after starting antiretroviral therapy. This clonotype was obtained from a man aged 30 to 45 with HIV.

CDR3: CASSLARQGVGLGPYEQYF. The DNA for the CDR3 is TGTGCCAGCAGCTTAGCCCGACAGGGAGTTGGTCTTGGTCCCTACGAGCAGTACTTC. This sequence joins TRBV7-6 and TRBJ2-7, with 7 bases that match TRBD1. The V segment lost 0 bases and the J segment 2 bases; nucleotides outside the gene matches: 16. The V gene's germline CDR1 is SGHVS and CDR2 FNYEAQ. The CDR3 extends over 19 amino acids. The whole variable domain, filled in from reference TRBV7-6 and TRBJ2-7, reads GAGVSQSPRYKVTKRGQDVALRCDPISGHVSLYWYRQALGQGPEFLTYFNYEAQQDKSGLPNDRFSAERPEGSISTLTIQRTEQRDSAMYRCASSLARQGVGLGPYEQYFGPGTRLTVT.